The TCR beta chain described here comes from a study of blood T cell repertoires in COVID-19. Study information: Acute-phase and convalescent COVID-19 samples originated in the United States, Italy and Spain. PBMCs, B-cell-depleted T cells, or T cells provided the cDNA or gDNA that made up the material.

The CDR3 runs 13 residues. In germline, CDR1 is GTSNPN, CDR2 SVGIG (reference sequence). V gave up 5 bases and J gave up 7 bases; unmatched junction bases: 6. Original data processing: Scientists estimated how many nucleated cells there were by amplifying reference gene primers. TCRdb's table, derived via immunoSEQ multiplex PCR, lists solely in-frame clones and lacks some. That table gives V, J and clone size, and the DNA gave D and trimming. The sample lists around 300,000 clones, around nine tenths occurring once. The receptor comes from a woman aged 60-70 years who had recovered from COVID-19. The sequenced sample was PBMCs or T cells enriched from blood (not recorded which). The V and J genes are TRBV30 and TRBJ1-4; 8 bases match TRBD1. In DNA form, the CDR3 reads TGTGCCTGGGCTGACAGGGGAGGTGAAAAACTGTTTTTT. It yields the protein CAWADRGGEKLFF. Full variable domain (missing parts from reference TRBV30 and TRBJ1-4): SQTIHQWPATLVQPVGSPLSLECTVEGTSNPNLYWYRQAAGRGLQLLFYSVGIGQISSEVPQNLSASRPQDRQFILSSKKLLLSDSGFYLCAWADRGGEKLFFGSGTQLSVL.